A selection of T cell receptor beta chains follows, all from one sample in a study of T cells in Graves' hyperthyroidism and ophthalmopathy. A single record per CDR3 protein comes from TCRdb applying MiXCR to the multiplex PCR reads. Counted here are 100,000 to 140,000 distinct CDR3 sequences, roughly 15% occurring once; the ten biggest clones make up about 44%. The sequenced material came from blood. All receptors come from a woman aged 45-60 years with Graves' hyperthyroidism. Both conserved end residues are part of each CDR3. The D gene is left open where the match is weak. Only part of the rows carry a size: once, few, many, or a class if the clone is expanded.

D	V	size	J	DNA	CDR3
NA	TRBV5-5	NA	TRBJ2-2	TGTGCCAGCAGCTCCCCGGGATTTTCCCCCGGGGAGCTGTTTTTT	CASSSPGFSPGELFF
NA	TRBV20-1	many	TRBJ2-2	TGCAGTGCTAGGCCAACGACGGGGAACACCGGGGAGCTGTTTTTT	CSARPTTGNTGELFF
TRBD2	TRBV20-1	many	TRBJ2-2	TGCAGTGCTAGAGATCGCTTGCGGGGGGGGGACACCGGGGAGCTATTTTTT	CSARDRLRGGDTGELFF
NA	TRBV28	many	TRBJ1-4	TGTGCCAGCAGTTTTCGAGGGCGAAATGAAAAACTGTTTTTT	CASSFRGRNEKLFF
TRBD2	TRBV2	NA	TRBJ2-1	TGTGCCAGCAGTCGGTATACCGGGACTAGCGGGGGAAATGAGCAGTTCTTC	CASSRYTGTSGGNEQFF
NA	TRBV11-2	many	TRBJ2-3	TGTGCCAGCAGCAACCTGCTTCGCACAGATACGCAGTATTTT	CASSNLLRTDTQYF
NA	TRBV5-1	many	TRBJ1-4	TGCGCCAGCAGCGATGCAGGGTCAACTAATGAAAGACTGTTTTTT	CASSDAGSTNERLFF
NA	TRBV19	many	TRBJ2-1	TGTGCCAGTAGTATAACCCACGGGGCGAGTGAGCAGTTCTTC	CASSITHGASEQFF
NA	TRBV30	NA	TRBJ1-2	TGTGCTCGAGACCTGGGCAGGGCCCATGGCTACACCTTC	CARDLGRAHGYTF
NA	TRBV28	NA	TRBJ2-7	TGTGCCAGCAGTTTACAGGGAATGGACGAGCAGTACTTC	CASSLQGMDEQYF
NA	TRBV6-1	many	TRBJ1-1	TGTGCCAGCAGTTGGACGGGGAGTGAAGCTTTCTTT	CASSWTGSEAFF
NA	TRBV28	many	TRBJ2-3	TGTGCCAGCCAACCCTTAGTCACTAGCACAGATACGCAGTATTTT	CASQPLVTSTDTQYF
TRBD1	TRBV15	many	TRBJ1-4	TGTGCCACCCGACAGGGGGATGGGCCGGCAACTAATGAAAAACTGTTTTTT	CATRQGDGPATNEKLFF
TRBD2	TRBV20-1	many	TRBJ2-1	TGCAGTGGGGTCCGGGAGGGCCTATATGAGCAGTTCTTC	CSGVREGLYEQFF
NA	TRBV27	NA	TRBJ1-1	TGTGCCAGCAGTTTAGGGGGGAACACTGGAGCTTTCTTT	CASSLGGNTGAFF
NA	TRBV9	many	TRBJ2-3	TGTGCCAGCAGCCCCACCCCCGGAGTGAATACGCAGTATTTT	CASSPTPGVNTQYF
NA	TRBV13	NA	TRBJ1-3	TGTGCCAGCAGCTTTGGGACGATAAAGTGGTATGAAAGCTCTGGAAACACCATATATTTT	CASSFGTIKWYESSGNTIYF
NA	TRBV10-2	many	TRBJ1-1	TGCGCCAGCAGGGGGATAGACTCAACCACTGAAGCTTTCTTT	CASRGIDSTTEAFF
TRBD2	TRBV7-8	NA	TRBJ2-1	TGTGCCAGCAGCTCCCTTCTAGCGGGAGGAGATAATGAGCAGTTCTTC	CASSSLLAGGDNEQFF
NA	TRBV5-5	NA	TRBJ1-2	TGTGCCAGCAGCCAGGACAGCCTCGATGGCTACACCTTC	CASSQDSLDGYTF
NA	TRBV10-3	NA	TRBJ1-1	TGTGCCATCACCTACAGAGTGAACACTGAAGCTTTCTTT	CAITYRVNTEAFF
NA	TRBV20-1	many	TRBJ2-5	TGCAGTGCTTACCGGGACGGGGAGACCCAGTACTTC	CSAYRDGETQYF
NA	TRBV7-9	many	TRBJ1-1	TGTGCCAGCAGCAGGCCCGTCGCTGAAGCTTTCTTT	CASSRPVAEAFF
NA	TRBV7-8	many	TRBJ2-2	TGTGCCAGCAGCCTAAGTAGGAGGGCCAACACCGGGGAGCTGTTTTTT	CASSLSRRANTGELFF
NA	TRBV28	NA	TRBJ1-1	TGTGCCAGCAGTTTGGGAGCAGCTTACACTGAAGCTTTCTTT	CASSLGAAYTEAFF
NA	TRBV7-9	NA	TRBJ1-2	TGTGCCAGCGGACTGGCTAACTATGGCTACACCTTC	CASGLANYGYTF
NA	TRBV6-1	many	TRBJ1-1	TGTGCCAGCAGGATCCTGGGGGGGGTTACTGAAGCTTTCTTT	CASRILGGVTEAFF
NA	TRBV7-3	many	TRBJ2-1	TGTGCCAGCAGCTTAAGACCGGGGGCTGGCGATGAGCAGTTCTTC	CASSLRPGAGDEQFF
TRBD1	TRBV12-3/TRBV12-4	many	TRBJ2-2	TGTGCCAGTAAAGACAGGGCCGGGGAGCTGTTTTTT	CASKDRAGELFF
NA	TRBV19	many	TRBJ1-5	TGTGCCAGTAGTCAGACGTCGGGGCCGAGCAATCAGCCCCAGCATTTT	CASSQTSGPSNQPQHF
TRBD2	TRBV5-1	NA	TRBJ2-7	TGCGCCAGCAGCTTCCTCGGGGGGGCCTACGAGCAGTACTTC	CASSFLGGAYEQYF
TRBD2	TRBV6-1	many	TRBJ2-1	TGTGCCAGCAGAACCGGGACTAGCGGGACGAATGAGCAGTTCTTC	CASRTGTSGTNEQFF
TRBD2	TRBV3-1	NA	TRBJ2-3	TGTGCCAGCTCTAGCGGAGGAGGGGTCACAGATACGCAGTATTTT	CASSSGGGVTDTQYF
NA	TRBV4-2	many	TRBJ1-1	TGTGCCAGCAGCCAAGGAGTCAGGTCGAACACTGAAGCTTTCTTT	CASSQGVRSNTEAFF
NA	TRBV7-9	few	TRBJ2-3	TGTGCCAGCAGCTCAGAGGGTAGTGCAGATACGCAGTATTTT	CASSSEGSADTQYF
NA	TRBV20-1	many	TRBJ1-2	TGCAGTGCTAGAGATGGGGTTGGCTACACCTTC	CSARDGVGYTF
NA	TRBV29-1	many	TRBJ2-1	TGCAGCGTTGGGGATGAGCAGTTCTTC	CSVGDEQFF
NA	TRBV7-9	many	TRBJ1-3	TGTGCCAGCAGCTTAGCGCTGTTGTTCTCTGGAAACACCATATATTTT	CASSLALLFSGNTIYF
TRBD1	TRBV28	many	TRBJ2-7	TGTGCCAGCAGAAAGGACAGGGGAGGGTCCTACGAGCAGTACTTC	CASRKDRGGSYEQYF
NA	TRBV5-1	many	TRBJ2-7	TGCGCCAGCAGCTTGGGAGGGAATGACGGCTACGAGCAGTACTTC	CASSLGGNDGYEQYF
NA	TRBV18	NA	TRBJ2-5	TGTGCCAGCTCTCAGGGAAGCCCGATCCAGTACTTC	CASSQGSPIQYF
NA	TRBV4-1	many	TRBJ2-6	TGCGCCAGCAGCCAGGGGGCCAACGTCCTGACTTTC	CASSQGANVLTF
TRBD1	TRBV28	many	TRBJ2-7	TGTGCCAGCAGGGGACAGGGGATGGTCTACGAGCAGTACTTC	CASRGQGMVYEQYF